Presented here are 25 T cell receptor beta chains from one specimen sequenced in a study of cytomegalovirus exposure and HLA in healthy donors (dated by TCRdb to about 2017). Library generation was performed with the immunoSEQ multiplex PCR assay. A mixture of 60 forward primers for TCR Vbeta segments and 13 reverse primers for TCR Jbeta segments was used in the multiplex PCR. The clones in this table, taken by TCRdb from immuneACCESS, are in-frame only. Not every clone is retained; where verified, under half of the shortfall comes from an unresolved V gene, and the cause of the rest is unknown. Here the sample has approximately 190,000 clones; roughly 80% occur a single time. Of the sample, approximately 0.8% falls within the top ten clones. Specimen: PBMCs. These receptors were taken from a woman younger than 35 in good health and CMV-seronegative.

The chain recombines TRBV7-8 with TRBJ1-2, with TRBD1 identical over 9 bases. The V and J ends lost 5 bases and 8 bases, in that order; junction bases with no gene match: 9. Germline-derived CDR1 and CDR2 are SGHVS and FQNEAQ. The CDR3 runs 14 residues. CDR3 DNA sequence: TGTGCCAGCAGCCAATCCGGGACAGGGAGCGGCTACACCTTC. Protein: CASSQSGTGSGYTF.

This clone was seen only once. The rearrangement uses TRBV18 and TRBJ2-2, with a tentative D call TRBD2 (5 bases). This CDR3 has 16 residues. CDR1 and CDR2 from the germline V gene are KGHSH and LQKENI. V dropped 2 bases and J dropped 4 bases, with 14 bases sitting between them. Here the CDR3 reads CASSPVGRESTGELFF. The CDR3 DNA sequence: TGTGCCAGCTCACCAGTAGGCCGGGAAAGCACCGGGGAGCTGTTTTTT. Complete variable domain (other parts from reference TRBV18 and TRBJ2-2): NAGVMQNPRHLVRRRGQEARLRCSPMKGHSHVYWYRQLPEEGLKFMVYLQKENIIDESGMPKERFSAEFPKEGPSILRIQQVVRGDSAAYFCASSPVGRESTGELFFGEGSRLTVL.

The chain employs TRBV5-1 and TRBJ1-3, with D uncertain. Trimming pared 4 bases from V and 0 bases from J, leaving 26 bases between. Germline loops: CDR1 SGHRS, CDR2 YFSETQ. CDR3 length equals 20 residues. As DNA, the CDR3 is TGCGCCAGCAGCCTACCCCCTTTAACTTTCGGGAGCAGCTCTGGAAACACCATATATTTT. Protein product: CASSLPPLTFGSSSGNTIYF.

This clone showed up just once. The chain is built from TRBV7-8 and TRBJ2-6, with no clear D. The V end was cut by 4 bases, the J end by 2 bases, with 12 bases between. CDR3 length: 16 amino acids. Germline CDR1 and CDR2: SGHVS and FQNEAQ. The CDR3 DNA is TGTGCCAGCAGCTCTTCGACTCAGACTGGGGCCAACGTCCTGACTTTC. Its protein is CASSSSTQTGANVLTF.

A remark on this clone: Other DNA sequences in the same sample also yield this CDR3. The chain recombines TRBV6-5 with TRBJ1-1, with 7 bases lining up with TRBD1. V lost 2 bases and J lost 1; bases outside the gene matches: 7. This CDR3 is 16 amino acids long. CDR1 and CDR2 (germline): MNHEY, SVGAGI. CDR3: CASSYGGTVPNTEAFF. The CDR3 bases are TGTGCCAGCAGTTACGGCGGGACAGTACCGAACACTGAAGCTTTCTTT.

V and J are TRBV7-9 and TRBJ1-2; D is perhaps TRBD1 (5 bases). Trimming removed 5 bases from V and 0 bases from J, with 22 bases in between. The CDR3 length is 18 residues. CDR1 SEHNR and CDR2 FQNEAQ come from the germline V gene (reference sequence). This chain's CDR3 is CASSPRGTAGLPNYGYTF. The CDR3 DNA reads TGTGCCAGCAGCCCCCGGGGGACTGCTGGGCTACCTAACTATGGCTACACCTTC.

The CDR3 loop reads CATSRASNQPQHF. Written as DNA, the CDR3 is TGTGCCACCAGCAGGGCAAGCAATCAGCCCCAGCATTTT. The chain combines TRBV19 with TRBJ1-5, with D possibly being TRBD1 (5 bases). The germline V and J ends were trimmed by 10 bases and 1 base, with 11 bases remaining between them. The germline gives CDR1 LNHDA, CDR2 SQIVND (reference sequence). The CDR3 spans 13 residues.

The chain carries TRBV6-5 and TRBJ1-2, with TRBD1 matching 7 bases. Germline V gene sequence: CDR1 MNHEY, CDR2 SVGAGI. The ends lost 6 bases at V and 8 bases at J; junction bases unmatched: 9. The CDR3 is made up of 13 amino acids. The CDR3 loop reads CASSYVRGGGYTF. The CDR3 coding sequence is TGTGCCAGCAGCTACGTGAGAGGGGGCGGCTACACCTTC.

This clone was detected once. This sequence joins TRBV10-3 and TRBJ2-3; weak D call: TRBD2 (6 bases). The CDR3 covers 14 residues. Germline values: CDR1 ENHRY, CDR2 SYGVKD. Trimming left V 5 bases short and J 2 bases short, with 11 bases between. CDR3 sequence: CAISSGGDTDTQYF. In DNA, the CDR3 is TGTGCCATCAGTAGCGGCGGGGACACAGATACGCAGTATTTT.

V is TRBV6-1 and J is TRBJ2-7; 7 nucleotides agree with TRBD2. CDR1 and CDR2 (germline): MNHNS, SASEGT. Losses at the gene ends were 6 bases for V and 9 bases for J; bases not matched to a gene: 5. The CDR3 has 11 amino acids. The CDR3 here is CASSHPGGQYF. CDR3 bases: TGTGCCAGCAGCCACCCGGGGGGGCAGTACTTC.

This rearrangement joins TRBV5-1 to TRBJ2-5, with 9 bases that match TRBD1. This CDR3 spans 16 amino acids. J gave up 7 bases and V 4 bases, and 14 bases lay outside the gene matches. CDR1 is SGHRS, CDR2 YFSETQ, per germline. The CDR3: CASSTSSSAGQGTQYF. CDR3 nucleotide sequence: TGCGCCAGCAGCACCAGCAGCTCGGCGGGACAGGGGACCCAGTACTTC.

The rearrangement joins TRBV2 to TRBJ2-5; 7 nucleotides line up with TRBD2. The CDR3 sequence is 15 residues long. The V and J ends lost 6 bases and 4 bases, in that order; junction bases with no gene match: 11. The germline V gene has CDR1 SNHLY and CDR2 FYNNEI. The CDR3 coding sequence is TGTGCCAGCAGGAAAGGGACGGGGGGTGGAGAGACCCAGTACTTC. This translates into CASRKGTGGGETQYF.

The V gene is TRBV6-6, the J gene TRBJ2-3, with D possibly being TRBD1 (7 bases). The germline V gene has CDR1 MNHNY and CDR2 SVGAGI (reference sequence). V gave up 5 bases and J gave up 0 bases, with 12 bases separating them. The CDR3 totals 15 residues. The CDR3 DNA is TGTGCCAGCAGTCGACAGGGAGGAAGCACAGATACGCAGTATTTT. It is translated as CASSRQGGSTDTQYF.

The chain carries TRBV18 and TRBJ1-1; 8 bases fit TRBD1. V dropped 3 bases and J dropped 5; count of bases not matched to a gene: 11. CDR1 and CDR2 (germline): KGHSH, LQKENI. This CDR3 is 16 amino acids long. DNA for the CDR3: TGTGCCAGCTCACCCCCCACAGCAGGGGGCTGGACTGAAGCTTTCTTT. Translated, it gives CASSPPTAGGWTEAFF.

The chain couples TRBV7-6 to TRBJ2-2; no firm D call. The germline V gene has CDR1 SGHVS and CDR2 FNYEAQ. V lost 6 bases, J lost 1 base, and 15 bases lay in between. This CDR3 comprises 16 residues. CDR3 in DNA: TGTGCCAGCAGTTTAAATAGCCGCGGGAACACCGGGGAGCTGTTTTTT. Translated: CASSLNSRGNTGELFF.

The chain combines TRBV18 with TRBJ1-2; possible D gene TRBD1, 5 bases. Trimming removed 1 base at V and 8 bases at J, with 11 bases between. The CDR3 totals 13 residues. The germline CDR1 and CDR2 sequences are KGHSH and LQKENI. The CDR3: CASSPRTIEGYTF. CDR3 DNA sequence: TGTGCCAGCTCACCACGGACAATTGAAGGCTACACCTTC.

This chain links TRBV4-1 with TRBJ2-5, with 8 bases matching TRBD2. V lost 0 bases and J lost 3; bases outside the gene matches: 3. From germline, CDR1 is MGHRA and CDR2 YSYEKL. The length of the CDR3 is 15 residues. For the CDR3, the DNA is TGCGCCAGCAGCCAAGATGTAGCGGGGAAAGAGACCCAGTACTTC. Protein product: CASSQDVAGKETQYF.

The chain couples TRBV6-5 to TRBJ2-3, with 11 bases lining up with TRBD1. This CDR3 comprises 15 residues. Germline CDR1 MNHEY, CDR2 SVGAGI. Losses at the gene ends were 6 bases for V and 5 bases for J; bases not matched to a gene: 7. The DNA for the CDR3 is TGTGCCAGCAGCCGTGGACAGGGGGCGGGAGATACGCAGTATTTT. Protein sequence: CASSRGQGAGDTQYF.

The CDR3 nucleotides are TGTGCGAGCAGCGGGACTACCAAGAACACCGGGGAGCTGTTTTTT. Translation: CASSGTTKNTGELFF. This chain uses TRBV19 with TRBJ2-2; 7 nucleotides agree with TRBD2. In germline, CDR1 is LNHDA, CDR2 SQIVND (reference sequence). This CDR3 comprises 15 residues.

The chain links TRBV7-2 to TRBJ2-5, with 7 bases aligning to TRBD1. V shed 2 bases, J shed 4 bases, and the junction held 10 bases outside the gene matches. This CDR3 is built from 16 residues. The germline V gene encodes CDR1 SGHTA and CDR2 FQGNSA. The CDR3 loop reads CASSLLGRGRRETQYF. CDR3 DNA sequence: TGTGCCAGCAGCTTACTCGGCAGGGGGAGAAGAGAGACCCAGTACTTC. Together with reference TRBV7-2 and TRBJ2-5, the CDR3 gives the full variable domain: GAGVSQSPSNKVTEKGKDVELRCDPISGHTALYWYRQSLGQGLEFLIYFQGNSAPDKSGLPSDRFSAERTGGSVSTLTIQRTQQEDSAVYLCASSLLGRGRRETQYFGPGTRLLVL.

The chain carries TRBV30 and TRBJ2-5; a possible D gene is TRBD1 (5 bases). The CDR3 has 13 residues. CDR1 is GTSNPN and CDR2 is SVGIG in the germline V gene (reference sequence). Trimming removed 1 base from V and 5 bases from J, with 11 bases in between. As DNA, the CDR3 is TGTGCCTGGAGTGGTCTACCAGGGGAGACCCAGTACTTC. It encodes CAWSGLPGETQYF.

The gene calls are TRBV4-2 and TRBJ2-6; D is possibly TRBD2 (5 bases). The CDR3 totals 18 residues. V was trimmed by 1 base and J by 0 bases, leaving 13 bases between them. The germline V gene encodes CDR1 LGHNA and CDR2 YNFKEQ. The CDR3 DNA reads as TGTGCCAGCAGCCAAGTAGGAGGTATATCCTCTGGGGCCAACGTCCTGACTTTC. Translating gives CASSQVGGISSGANVLTF.

CDR3 amino acids: CASAEDRASEQYF. CDR3 DNA sequence: TGTGCCAGTGCCGAGGACAGGGCCTCCGAGCAGTACTTC. The chain combines TRBV11-2 with TRBJ2-7, with 8 nucleotides matching TRBD1. V lost 9 bases to trimming and J lost 6 bases; unmatched junction nucleotides: 10. Germline V gene data show CDR1 as SGHAT and CDR2 as FQNNGV. The CDR3 totals 13 residues.

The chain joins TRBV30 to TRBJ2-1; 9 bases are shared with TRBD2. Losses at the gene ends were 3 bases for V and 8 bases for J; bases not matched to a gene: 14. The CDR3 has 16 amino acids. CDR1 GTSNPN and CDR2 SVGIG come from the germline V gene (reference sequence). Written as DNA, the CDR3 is TGTGCCTGGAGGGGACTCCTTGGGCGGGAGGGTTATGAGCAGTTCTTC. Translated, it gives CAWRGLLGREGYEQFF.

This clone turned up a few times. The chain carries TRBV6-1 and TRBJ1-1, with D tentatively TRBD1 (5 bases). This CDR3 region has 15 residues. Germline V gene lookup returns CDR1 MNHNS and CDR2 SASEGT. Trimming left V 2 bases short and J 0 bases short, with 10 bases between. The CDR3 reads CASSEIAGMNTEAFF. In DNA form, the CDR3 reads TGTGCCAGCAGTGAAATCGCAGGGATGAACACTGAAGCTTTCTTT.